Here is one T cell receptor beta chain with its context. The source of the sample is a study of blood T cell repertoires in COVID-19. TCRdb's table, derived via immunoSEQ multiplex PCR, lists solely in-frame clones and lacks some. The sample includes approximately 50,000 clones, around 87% seen only once; the top ten take 6.5% to 8%. The receptor was isolated from a man between 50 and 59 years old with active COVID-19. Sequencing was performed on peripheral blood.

CDR3 sequence (DNA): TGTGCCAGCAGCCAAGCCGTAGGACTAGCGGGGGAGCAGTTCTTC. Protein product: CASSQAVGLAGEQFF. The chain employs TRBV4-2 and TRBJ2-1; 12 bases are shared with TRBD2. V lost 1 base and J lost 10; bases outside the gene matches: 5. The CDR3 length is 15 residues. Germline V gene sequence: CDR1 LGHNA, CDR2 YNFKEQ.